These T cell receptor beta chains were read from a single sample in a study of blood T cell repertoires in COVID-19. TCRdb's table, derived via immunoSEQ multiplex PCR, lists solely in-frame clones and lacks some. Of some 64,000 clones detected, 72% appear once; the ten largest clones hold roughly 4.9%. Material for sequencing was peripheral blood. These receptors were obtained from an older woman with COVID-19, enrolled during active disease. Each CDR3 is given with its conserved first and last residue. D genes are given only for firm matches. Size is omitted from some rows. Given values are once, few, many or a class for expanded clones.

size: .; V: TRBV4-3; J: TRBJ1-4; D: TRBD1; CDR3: CASRQGVGMDEKLFF; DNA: TGCGCCAGCAGACAGGGGGTCGGGATGGATGAAAAACTGTTTTTT
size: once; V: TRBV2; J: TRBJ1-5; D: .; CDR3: CASRAGQPNQPQHF; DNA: TGTGCCAGCAGGGCAGGACAGCCAAATCAGCCCCAGCATTTT
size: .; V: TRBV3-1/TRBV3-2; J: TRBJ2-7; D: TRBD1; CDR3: CASSQGGTGNEQYF; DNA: TGTGCCAGCAGCCAAGGTGGGACAGGGAATGAGCAGTACTTC
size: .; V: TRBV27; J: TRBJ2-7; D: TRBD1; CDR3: CASSPGTGGNEQYF; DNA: TGTGCCAGCAGTCCCGGGACAGGGGGGAACGAGCAGTACTTC
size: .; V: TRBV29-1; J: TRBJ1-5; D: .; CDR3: CSVGGANQPQHF; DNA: TGCAGCGTTGGGGGAGCCAATCAGCCCCAGCATTTT
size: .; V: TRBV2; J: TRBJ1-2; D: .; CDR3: CASSPPLRWSYGYTF; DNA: TGTGCCAGCAGTCCGCCGCTTCGGTGGAGCTATGGCTACACCTTC
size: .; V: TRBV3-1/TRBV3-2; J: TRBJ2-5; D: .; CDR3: CASSQGPQETQYF; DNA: TGTGCCAGCAGCCAGGGGCCCCAAGAGACCCAGTACTTC
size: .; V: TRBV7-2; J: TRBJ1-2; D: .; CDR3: CASSLAIGRVDGYTF; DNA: TGTGCCAGCAGCTTAGCGATTGGCAGGGTGGACGGCTACACCTTC
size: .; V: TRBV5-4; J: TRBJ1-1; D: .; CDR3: CASSKQGWYNTEAFF; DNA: TGTGCCAGCAGCAAACAGGGATGGTACAACACTGAAGCTTTCTTT
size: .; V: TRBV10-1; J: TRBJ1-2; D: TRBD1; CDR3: CASSASGTGVPNYGYTF; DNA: TGCGCCAGCAGTGCCTCCGGGACAGGAGTACCTAACTATGGCTACACCTTC
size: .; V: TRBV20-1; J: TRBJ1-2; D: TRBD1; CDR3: CSASRTGAEGYTF; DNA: TGCAGTGCTAGTCGCACAGGGGCGGAGGGCTACACCTTC
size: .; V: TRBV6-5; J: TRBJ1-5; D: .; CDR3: CASRQGTGQPQHF; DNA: TGTGCCAGCAGACAGGGAACAGGACAGCCCCAGCATTTT
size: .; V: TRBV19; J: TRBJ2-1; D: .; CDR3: CASSIAGVGNEQFF; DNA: TGTGCCAGTAGTATAGCTGGAGTCGGCAATGAGCAGTTCTTC
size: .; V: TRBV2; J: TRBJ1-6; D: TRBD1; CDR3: CASSSGQGQNSPLHF; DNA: TGTGCCAGCAGTTCGGGACAGGGGCAAAATTCACCCCTCCACTTT
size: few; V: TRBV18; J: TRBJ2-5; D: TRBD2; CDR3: CASSPPSGRETQYF; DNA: TGTGCCAGCTCACCACCGTCCGGGAGGGAGACCCAGTACTTC
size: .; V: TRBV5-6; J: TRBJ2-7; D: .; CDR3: CASSSTYEQYF; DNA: TGTGCCAGCAGCTCAACCTACGAGCAGTACTTC
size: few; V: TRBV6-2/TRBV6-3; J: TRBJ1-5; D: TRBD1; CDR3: CASSYQTGGADNQPQHF; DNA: TGTGCCAGCAGTTACCAGACAGGGGGGGCAGACAATCAGCCCCAGCATTTT
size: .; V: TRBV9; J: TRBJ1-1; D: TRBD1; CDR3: CASSVGAAGGSAEAFF; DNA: TGTGCCAGCAGCGTAGGGGCAGCAGGGGGCAGCGCTGAAGCTTTCTTT
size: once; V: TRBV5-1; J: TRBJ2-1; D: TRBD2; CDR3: CASSFGGGTNYNEQFF; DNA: TGCGCCAGCAGCTTCGGCGGGGGGACCAACTACAATGAGCAGTTCTTC
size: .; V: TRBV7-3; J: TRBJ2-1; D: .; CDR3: CASSPLMSSYNEQFF; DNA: TGTGCCAGCAGCCCCCTTATGAGCTCCTACAATGAGCAGTTCTTC
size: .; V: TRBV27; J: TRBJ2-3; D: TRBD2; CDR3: CAPRERGDPTDTQYF; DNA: TGTGCCCCCCGAGAGCGGGGGGACCCCACAGATACGCAGTATTTT
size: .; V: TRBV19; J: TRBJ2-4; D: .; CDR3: CASSIGAGIQYF; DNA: TGTGCCAGTAGTATTGGGGCAGGCATTCAGTACTTC
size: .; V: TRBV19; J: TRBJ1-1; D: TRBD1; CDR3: CASSPRTGLNTEAFF; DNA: TGTGCCAGTAGCCCACGGACAGGTTTGAACACTGAAGCTTTCTTT
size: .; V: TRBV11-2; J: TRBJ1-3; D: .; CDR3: CASSLGAGTIYF; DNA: TGTGCCAGCTCCCTAGGGGCAGGCACCATATATTTT
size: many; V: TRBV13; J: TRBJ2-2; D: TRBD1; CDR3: CASRDRGDTGELFF; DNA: TGTGCCAGCAGGGACAGGGGGGATACCGGGGAGCTGTTTTTT
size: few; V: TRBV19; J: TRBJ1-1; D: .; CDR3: CASRYQQGNTEAFF; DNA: TGTGCCAGTAGATATCAACAGGGAAACACTGAAGCTTTCTTT
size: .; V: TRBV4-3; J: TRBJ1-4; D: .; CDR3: CASSQDGARNEKLFF; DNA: TGCGCCAGCAGCCAAGATGGGGCCAGAAATGAAAAACTGTTTTTT
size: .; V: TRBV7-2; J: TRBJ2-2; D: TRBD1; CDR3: CASSLGQGTGELFF; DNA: TGTGCCAGCAGCTTAGGACAGGGGACCGGGGAGCTGTTTTTT
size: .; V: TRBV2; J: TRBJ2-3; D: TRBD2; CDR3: CASSVAGTSTDTQYF; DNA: TGTGCCAGCAGCGTAGCGGGGACTAGCACAGATACGCAGTATTTT
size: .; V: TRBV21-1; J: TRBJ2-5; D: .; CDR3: CASSKALKRRETQYF; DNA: TGTGCCAGCAGCAAAGCTCTGAAAAGGCGGGAGACCCAGTACTTC
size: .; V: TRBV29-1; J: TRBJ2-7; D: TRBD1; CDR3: CSALTGDYEQYF; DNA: TGCAGCGCCTTGACAGGGGACTACGAGCAGTACTTC
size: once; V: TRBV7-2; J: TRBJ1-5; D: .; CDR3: CASSLLRSQPQHF; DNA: TGTGCCAGCAGCCTCCTCCGTAGCCAGCCCCAGCATTTT
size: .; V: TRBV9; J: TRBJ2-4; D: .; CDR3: CASSVDLSGDIQYF; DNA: TGTGCCAGCAGCGTAGATCTTAGCGGAGACATTCAGTACTTC
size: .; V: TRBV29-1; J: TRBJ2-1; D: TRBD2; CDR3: CSVRTSGRNEQFF; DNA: TGCAGCGTTCGGACTAGCGGGCGCAATGAGCAGTTCTTC
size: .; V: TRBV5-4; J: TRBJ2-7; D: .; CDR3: CASSPDNSYEQYF; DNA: TGTGCCAGCAGCCCGGACAACTCCTACGAGCAGTACTTC
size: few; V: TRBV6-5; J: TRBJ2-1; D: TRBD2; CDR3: CASSYSGRGGPVGQFF; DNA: TGTGCCAGCAGTTACTCGGGGCGCGGGGGGCCGGTAGGGCAGTTCTTC
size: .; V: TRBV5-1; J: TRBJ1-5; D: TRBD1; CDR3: CASSFGQDQPQHF; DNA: TGCGCCAGCAGCTTTGGACAGGATCAGCCCCAGCATTTT
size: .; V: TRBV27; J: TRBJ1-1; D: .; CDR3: CASRFRQEGTEAFF; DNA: TGTGCCAGCAGATTCAGACAGGAAGGCACTGAAGCTTTCTTT
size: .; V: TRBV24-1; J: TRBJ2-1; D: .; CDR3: CATSGRAIGVNEQFF; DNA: TGTGCCACCAGTGGGAGGGCAATCGGGGTTAATGAGCAGTTCTTC
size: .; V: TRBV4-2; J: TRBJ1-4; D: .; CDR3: CASSPTGEEKLFF; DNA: TGTGCCAGCAGCCCCACCGGGGAGGAAAAACTGTTTTTT
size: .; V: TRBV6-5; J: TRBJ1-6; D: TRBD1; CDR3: CASRSPQGSNSPLHF; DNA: TGTGCCAGCAGGAGCCCACAGGGGAGCAATTCACCCCTCCACTTT
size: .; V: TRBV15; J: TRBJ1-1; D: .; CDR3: CATSRNRVEAFF; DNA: TGTGCCACCAGCAGAAACAGGGTCGAGGCTTTCTTT
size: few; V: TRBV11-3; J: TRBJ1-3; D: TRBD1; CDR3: CASSLDSGQRGNTIYF; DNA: TGTGCCAGCAGCTTAGACTCGGGACAGCGAGGAAACACCATATATTTT
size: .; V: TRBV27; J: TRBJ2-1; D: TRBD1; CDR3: CASSFGQGARGEQFF; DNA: TGTGCCAGCAGTTTCGGACAGGGGGCGCGGGGAGAGCAGTTCTTC
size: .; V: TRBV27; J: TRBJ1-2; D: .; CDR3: CASSLGTNYGYTF; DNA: TGTGCCAGCAGTTTAGGCACTAACTATGGCTACACCTTC
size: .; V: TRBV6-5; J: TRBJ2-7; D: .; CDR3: CASKEGGYEQYF; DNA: TGTGCCAGTAAAGAAGGGGGCTACGAGCAGTACTTC
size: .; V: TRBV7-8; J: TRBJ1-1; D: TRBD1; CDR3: CASSLGTANTEAFF; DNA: TGTGCCAGCAGCTTGGGGACAGCTAACACTGAAGCTTTCTTT
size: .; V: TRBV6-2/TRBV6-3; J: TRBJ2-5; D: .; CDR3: CASSYPLSRFGLGPQETQYF; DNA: TGTGCCAGCAGTTACCCGCTCAGCCGTTTTGGCCTGGGGCCCCAAGAGACCCAGTACTTC